This TCR beta chain comes out of a study of CD8+ T cells in alopecia areata. Study context: The percentage of affected scalp area served as the score of severity for treated patients. Whole-study findings and limits: Throughout tofacitinib, many expanded lesional clones continued to persist in scalp and blood.

As for treatment: oral pan-JAK inhibitor, 5-10 mg twice daily. Deletions cut 0 bases from V and 0 bases from J, with 10 bases between. The CDR3 length is 16 residues. Germline V gene sequence: CDR1 MNHNY, CDR2 SVGAGI (reference sequence). This clone was picked up one time. What it binds is not known. Extraction of RNA preceded its reverse transcription into cDNA, which served as the sequencing template. Only in-frame clones appear in the TCRdb table, and some are missing; sequencing was by immunoSEQ multiplex PCR. The data contain 200,000 to 250,000 clones, 43% of them singletons. This TCR was sampled from a human donor with alopecia areata. The sequencing used CD4+ T cells sorted from blood, collected between weeks 36 and 40, from a patient treated with tofacitinib. The V call is TRBV6-6, the J call TRBJ2-3; no reliable D call. CDR3 amino acids: CASSYSGSSSTDTQYF. The DNA for the CDR3 is TGTGCCAGCAGTTACTCGGGAAGTTCTAGCACAGATACGCAGTATTTT.